The 20 T cell receptor beta chains in this list originate from one sample, sequenced in a study of blood T cell repertoires in COVID-19. The data were produced by immunoSEQ multiplex PCR, yet TCRdb's version contains in-frame clones alone and is incomplete. This table has 250,000 to 300,000 clones, roughly 86% appearing once. Source material: peripheral blood. The receptors were sampled from a woman aged 25 to 39 with COVID-19, enrolled during active disease.

The rearrangement links TRBV19 to TRBJ1-2; D is perhaps TRBD1 (6 bases). The V end was cut by 4 bases, the J end by 6 bases, with 9 bases between. Germline V gives CDR1 LNHDA, CDR2 SQIVND (reference sequence). The CDR3 contains 12 residues. The CDR3 is CASSRDRHGYTF. The CDR3 DNA reads as TGTGCCAGTAGTAGAGACAGGCATGGCTACACCTTC.

The chain couples TRBV5-1 to TRBJ2-5; 10 nucleotides align to TRBD2. The germline gives CDR1 SGHRS, CDR2 YFSETQ. Losses at the gene ends were 4 bases for V and 7 bases for J; bases not matched to a gene: 10. This CDR3 is 15 amino acids long. In DNA, the CDR3 is TGCGCCAGCAGCCAAGGGACTAGCGAAGGCGGGACCCAGTACTTC. Its protein product is CASSQGTSEGGTQYF.

V is TRBV21-1 and J is TRBJ2-5; the table's D gene call, TRBD1, was not cross checked with the DNA. TRBV21-1 counts as a pseudogene. The length of the CDR3 is 15 residues. For the CDR3, the DNA is TGTGCCAGCAGCACCTGGACAGGGGGTAGGGAGACCCAGTACTTC. Residues: CASSTWTGGRETQYF.

This clone occurred once. This chain connects TRBV10-3 to TRBJ2-3; 10 bases are a match to TRBD2. The ends lost 9 bases at V and 3 bases at J; junction bases unmatched: 6. This CDR3 is 14 amino acids long. Germline values: CDR1 ENHRY, CDR2 SYGVKD. Written as DNA, the CDR3 is TGTGCCATAAAGCGGGAGGGCCAGACAGATACGCAGTATTTT. Protein product: CAIKREGQTDTQYF.

V gene TRBV4-1 combines with J gene TRBJ2-3, with 9 bases lining up with TRBD1. V shed 1 base and J 0 bases; nucleotides not matched to a gene: 5. This CDR3 is 17 amino acids long. Per germline, CDR1 MGHRA and CDR2 YSYEKL. The CDR3 DNA is TGCGCCAGCAGCCAAGCGAGGGGACAGGGCAGCACAGATACGCAGTATTTT. This gives the protein CASSQARGQGSTDTQYF.

V gene TRBV3-1 (or the pseudogene TRBV3-2) combines with J gene TRBJ2-7; TRBD2 agrees at 13 bases. CDR3 length: 16 amino acids. Germline values: CDR1 LGHDT, CDR2 YNNKEL (reference sequence). V dropped 3 bases and J dropped 3; count of bases not matched to a gene: 5. As DNA, the CDR3 is TGTGCCAGCAGCCATGGGACTAGCGGGACCGGCTACGAGCAGTACTTC. As protein: CASSHGTSGTGYEQYF.

The CDR3 bases are TGCAGCGTTGATTTCCGCTATGGCTACACCTTC. This codes for CSVDFRYGYTF. The V call is TRBV29-1, the J call TRBJ1-2; D is unresolved. CDR1 SQVTM and CDR2 ANQGSEA come from the germline V gene. The CDR3 is 11 residues long. V lost 3 bases to trimming and J lost 4 bases, with 6 bases between them.

This chain connects TRBV30 to TRBJ2-5; D is possibly TRBD2 (6 bases). Looked up from germline, CDR1 is GTSNPN and CDR2 is SVGIG (reference sequence). There are 16 residues in the CDR3. Deletions cut 3 bases from V and 1 base from J, with 18 bases between. CDR3 nucleotide sequence: TGTGCCTGGAGCGCCAGTGTTAGCGGACCCCAAGAGACCCAGTACTTC. It yields the protein CAWSASVSGPQETQYF.

This chain links TRBV7-9 with TRBJ1-2, with TRBD1 matching over 7 bases. Germline CDR1 reads SEHNR; CDR2 reads FQNEAQ (reference sequence). Germline trimming cut 5 bases from V and 7 bases from J; bases unmatched to any gene: 7. The CDR3 extends over 13 amino acids. CDR3 sequence reads: CASSPGQAFGYTF. CDR3 nucleotide sequence: TGTGCCAGCAGCCCTGGACAGGCCTTTGGCTACACCTTC.

This clone appeared a few times. The chain carries TRBV4-1 and TRBJ2-7; 8 bases map to TRBD1. V dropped 2 bases and J dropped 6; count of bases not matched to a gene: 12. CDR1 MGHRA and CDR2 YSYEKL come from the germline V gene. This CDR3 contains 16 residues. The DNA for the CDR3 is TGCGCCAGCAGCCAATACCCCGGACAGGGAAGGGGCGAGCAGTACTTC. It specifies CASSQYPGQGRGEQYF.

The V call is TRBV28, the J call TRBJ2-5, with D perhaps matching TRBD1 (7 bases). The germline V gene encodes CDR1 MDHEN and CDR2 SYDVKM. V lost 7 bases, J lost 5 bases, and 14 bases lay in between. CDR3 length: 13 residues. CDR3 protein: CASIAGGRETQYF. The CDR3 nucleotides are TGTGCCAGCATCGCAGGGGGGCGGGAGACCCAGTACTTC.

This chain uses TRBV15 with TRBJ2-6; D perhaps matches TRBD1 (6 bases). Trimming removed 5 bases at V and 0 bases at J, with 14 bases between. Germline V gene lookup returns CDR1 LNHNV and CDR2 YYDKDF (reference sequence). There are 17 residues in the CDR3. This CDR3 reads CATSPPTGHSGANVLTF. DNA of the CDR3: TGTGCCACCAGCCCCCCGACAGGTCACTCTGGGGCCAACGTCCTGACTTTC.

The chain links TRBV5-1 to TRBJ2-1; possibly TRBD2 for D (6 bases). Germline V lookup: CDR1 SGHRS, CDR2 YFSETQ. V was trimmed by 1 base and J by 3 bases, leaving 8 bases between them. This CDR3 comprises 14 residues. CDR3 bases: TGCGCCAGCAGCTTGACTAGCTTCTACAATGAGCAGTTCTTC. Its protein product is CASSLTSFYNEQFF.

V usage is TRBV27 and J usage is TRBJ2-6, with a weak D call TRBD2 (5 bases). From germline, CDR1 is MNHEY and CDR2 SMNVEV (reference sequence). V lost 5 bases and J lost 3, with 11 bases in between. This CDR3 comprises 15 residues. The CDR3 sequence is CASSLGAGGANVLTF. The CDR3 bases are TGTGCCAGCAGTCTCGGTGCGGGTGGGGCCAACGTCCTGACTTTC. Full variable domain (missing parts from reference TRBV27 and TRBJ2-6): EAQVTQNPRYLITVTGKKLTVTCSQNMNHEYMSWYRQDPGLGLRQIYYSMNVEVTDKGDVPEGYKVSRKEKRNFPLILESPSPNQTSLYFCASSLGAGGANVLTFGAGSRLTVL.

V gene TRBV2 combines with J gene TRBJ1-1; the D is unclear. The CDR3 is 12 residues long. Trimming pared 6 bases from V and 4 bases from J, leaving 9 bases between. Germline CDR1 and CDR2: SNHLY and FYNNEI. CDR3 amino acids: CASSEQITEAFF. Written as DNA, the CDR3 is TGTGCCAGCAGCGAACAGATCACTGAAGCTTTCTTT.

The rearrangement uses TRBV28 and TRBJ1-2; possible D gene TRBD1, 6 bases. Germline V gene sequence: CDR1 MDHEN, CDR2 SYDVKM. The CDR3 sequence is 18 residues long. V gave up 1 base and J gave up 7 bases, with 25 bases separating them. The CDR3 DNA sequence: TGTGCCAGCAGTTTATATCCCGGGCTACAGGGATCAAGATCTGGCTACACCTTC. It encodes CASSLYPGLQGSRSGYTF.

V and J are TRBV11-2 and TRBJ1-4; the D gene is possibly TRBD1 (6 bases). Trimming shortened V by 2 bases and J by 5 bases, and 12 bases separated the two germline ends. Germline V lookup: CDR1 SGHAT, CDR2 FQNNGV. This CDR3 is 15 amino acids long. The CDR3 DNA reads as TGTGCCAGCAGCTTACAGGGGAAGGCAAATGAAAAACTGTTTTTT. Its protein is CASSLQGKANEKLFF.

V usage is TRBV19 and J usage is TRBJ1-2, with TRBD1 matching over 7 bases. Germline CDR1 reads LNHDA; CDR2 reads SQIVND (reference sequence). The CDR3 has 12 amino acids. The junction had 6 bases not matched to a gene; V was cut back by 7 bases and J by 7 bases. The CDR3 is CASTAQGFGYTF. The CDR3 region has the DNA TGTGCCAGTACCGCACAGGGGTTTGGCTACACCTTC.

The V gene is TRBV27, the J gene TRBJ1-5, with TRBD1 matching over 7 bases. Germline CDR1 is MNHEY and CDR2 is SMNVEV (reference sequence). V lost 5 bases and J lost 6; bases outside the gene matches: 13. The CDR3 loop spans 16 amino acids. The chain's CDR3 is CASSRTHRGEAQPQHF. The CDR3, as DNA: TGTGCCAGCAGTAGAACACACAGGGGTGAGGCTCAGCCCCAGCATTTT.

As DNA, the CDR3 is TGTGCCAGCAGTTTAATCGGGGTTAATCAGCCCCAGCATTTT. Translated, it gives CASSLIGVNQPQHF. This chain joins TRBV27 and TRBJ1-5; D unresolved. Germline V gene sequence: CDR1 MNHEY, CDR2 SMNVEV (reference sequence). The V gene lost 2 bases and the J gene lost 4 bases, with 9 bases spanning the gap. The CDR3 is 14 amino acids.